Described below is a single T cell receptor (beta chain) sequence and its context. The table lists this clone with a count of one. The antigen this receptor binds is unknown. Base qualities were left out, and no much larger clone turns up one base away. Ends trimmed: V by 2 bases, J by 2 bases; bases unmatched to a gene: 9. Including cysteine and phenylalanine, the CDR3 has 16 amino acids. Left in the record is the CDR3 DNA by itself, 48 bases read in frame from the first base. The germline V gene encodes CDR1 SGHDT and CDR2 YYEEEE. The data derive from a study of vaccination effects on CD4 cells after COVID-19 (dated by TCRdb to between 2021 and 2022). Study-wide context: Post-vaccine samples across the study were collected a median of 72 days after the second dose, with a range of 14 to 241. SARS-CoV-2 spike-specific CD4+ TCR repertoires were compared before and after mRNA vaccination in COVID-19 convalescent patients and in infection-naive vaccine recipients. A total of more than 8 COVID-19 convalescent patients and several SARS-CoV-2-naive healthy vaccine recipients were included in the full study. The Oncomine TCR Beta short-read assay on an Illumina iSeq 100 was used to sequence cultures from other donors in the study. What the study reported, not specific to this receptor: Clones induced by infection and clones induced by vaccination both contracted markedly at late timepoints after vaccination, which fits with T cell responses waning over time. Among healthy vaccine recipients, nearly all vaccine-induced clones were SARS-CoV-2 mono-reactive, and only 1 of 255 was cross-reactive with common cold coronaviruses. The study was limited by a small number of convalescent patients and lacked early post-infection timepoints.

Library generation was performed with the immunoSEQ multiplex PCR assay. DNA from the cultured, isolated CD4+ T cells was subjected to TCR beta CDR3 sequencing. In the authors' own workflow: Non-productive TCR sequences were removed, reads were trimmed to the CDR3 region, and CDR3s of at least 7 amino acids were retained. The MANAFEST web app was used to identify antigen-specific clonotypes by comparing expansion in peptide wells with expansion in reference cultures. Positive clones required FDR<0.05 expansion versus reference and all other wells, odds ratio above 5, and frequency above 0.1% in two replicate wells. A clonotype was defined as cross-reactive if the clonotype was significantly expanded both in SARS-CoV-2 spike wells and in at least one common cold coronavirus spike condition. CDR3 similarity was assessed by Levenshtein distance with the stringdist R package, and unrooted trees were built with ape in R 3.6.1. TCRdb retrieved this table from immuneACCESS and kept in-frame rearrangements only. Not all clones are present; in checked studies, unresolved V genes account for under half, and no reason is known for the remainder. V and J calls and clone size come straight from that table; D and trimming were deduced from the DNA. The sample data list about 69,000 clones, and under 80% of these were observed just once. The ten top clones hold 0.75% to 1% of the sample.

In the ViraFEST assay, PBMC were stimulated with viral peptide pools, and antigen-specific CD4+ T cell clonotypes were then identified by expansion using TCR sequencing. After less than eleven days of culture, CD4+ T cells were isolated with the EasySep CD4+ T cell isolation kit. Two doses of either the BNT162b2 or the mRNA-1273 mRNA SARS-CoV-2 vaccine were administered to participants. The absence of prior SARS-CoV-2 infection in healthy vaccine recipients was confirmed by negative nucleocapsid antibodies before and after vaccination. Over 1.5 million PBMC per well were cultured with 10 ug/ml peptides in IMDM containing 5% human AB serum, approximately 9.1 IU/ml IL-2 and gentamicin. Half of the culture medium was replaced with fresh IL-2-containing medium on days 3 and 7. Unless noted otherwise, every peptide stimulation condition was cultured in triplicate wells. PBMC were separated from whole blood using Ficoll-Paque Plus gradient centrifugation and were then either cryopreserved at -140C or used fresh. The spike proteins of SARS-CoV-2 and of the common cold coronaviruses HCoV-NL63, HCoV-OC43 and HCoV-229E were spanned by overlapping peptide pools. The QIAamp micro DNA kit was used to extract genomic DNA from the cultured CD4+ T cells.

Recombination linked TRBV5-6 to TRBJ1-2, and 7 junction bases match TRBD1. The sequence came from a human donor who received a COVID-19 vaccine. The material was CD4+ T cells from PBMCs cultured with HCoV-OC43 spike peptides, obtained after COVID-19 vaccination. Per the publication, the cell subset or site label means: HCoV-OC43 spike overlapping peptide pool stimulation. In nucleotides, the sequence is TGTGCCAGCAGCTTCAGGAGAAGGGGGCCGAACTATGGCTACACCTTC. This is translated as CASSFRRRGPNYGYTF.